This T cell receptor (beta chain) stems from a study of T cell repertoires in cytomegalovirus infection. For the study at large: Shared public TCR beta signatures pointed to both CMV infection and a matching HLA type.

Germline V gene lookup returns CDR1 SGHNT and CDR2 YENEEA. Trimming cost V 5 bases and J 5 bases; bases outside gene matches: 3. The CDR3 extends over 15 amino acids. MiXCR, applied by TCRdb to the reads, yields one record per CDR3 protein. Here the sample spans about 490,000 distinct CDR3 sequences, roughly 10% being singletons. At least ten counts were recorded for this clonotype. The receptor was isolated from a human donor in good health (CMV status not recorded). Some clones in this sample may be carry-over from other donors' samples. The rearrangement uses TRBV11-3 and TRBJ2-1; 13 nucleotides line up with TRBD2. The sequencing input was PBMCs. The chain's CDR3 is CASSVGLAGNNEQFF. DNA for the CDR3: TGTGCCAGCAGCGTGGGACTAGCGGGAAACAATGAGCAGTTCTTC.